This record looks at one T cell receptor (beta chain) sequence and its context. Its matching antigen is unknown. This record belongs to a study of long-term antiretroviral therapy in people with HIV. Study-wide results and limits: Records did not include ART adherence, viral resistance or therapy changes. Clonotypes expanded prior to ART showed repertoire dominance at all sampled time points.

Survey level was the resolution at which the v3.0 immunoSEQ assay ran. TCRdb keeps only in-frame clones here, not all; method: immunoSEQ multiplex PCR. The repertoire has about 3,300 clones, roughly 88% of them found once; the top ten carry about 4.7%. The samples, holding about 0.85-10 million cryopreserved PBMC, were thawed before DNA extraction was carried out. The germline V gene encodes CDR1 SGHRS and CDR2 YFSETQ. Trimming cost V 1 base and J 5 bases, with 9 bases left between them. The CDR3 is 13 residues long. The gene calls are TRBV5-1 and TRBJ2-5; the D gene could be TRBD1 or TRBD2 (6 bases each). The material sequenced was unsorted PBMCs, taken 0.3 years after starting antiretroviral therapy. The TCR comes from a woman in her 50s with HIV. CDR3 protein: CASSLQGRETQYF. CDR3 nucleotide sequence: TGCGCCAGCAGCTTGCAGGGGAGGGAGACCCAGTACTTC. Variable domain in full (rest from reference TRBV5-1 and TRBJ2-5): KAGVTQTPRYLIKTRGQQVTLSCSPISGHRSVSWYQQTPGQGLQFLFEYFSETQRNKGNFPGRFSGRQFSNSRSEMNVSTLELGDSALYLCASSLQGRETQYFGPGTRLLVL.